This T cell receptor beta chain derives from a study of cytomegalovirus exposure and HLA in healthy donors. Study-wide context: From HLA-typed donors, an early data release held about 92 million unique TCRs.

Germline CDR1 LNHDA, CDR2 SQIVND (reference sequence). The CDR3 sequence is 14 residues long. Trimming removed 2 bases at V and 4 bases at J, with 8 bases between. About this clone: No antigen is known for it.

With 60 Vbeta and 13 Jbeta primers, the PCR was carried out. Clones were sequenced by immunoSEQ multiplex PCR, and TCRdb holds only the in-frame ones, with some missing. The profile shows more than 95,000 clones, 60% to 85% of them singletons. General study results and limits: It emerged from a later analysis that several of the most significant clusters appeared to be linked to common viral pathogens. In a later analysis, specific HLA alleles were associated with approximately 17,000 TCR beta sequences at a 0.05 false discovery rate. Within the data, a cluster of highly shared sequence variants was likely a sequencing artifact.

The sample consisted of PBMCs. The source is a woman aged 40 to 50 in good health and CMV-seronegative. The chain couples TRBV19 to TRBJ2-2; no firm D call. CDR3 protein: CASSIISVTGELFF. CDR3 in DNA: TGTGCCAGTAGTATAATCTCGGTCACCGGGGAGCTGTTTTTT.